This is a list of T cell receptor beta chains from one sample in a study of T cells in Graves' hyperthyroidism and ophthalmopathy. TCRdb passed the multiplex PCR reads through MiXCR, listing each CDR3 protein once. The data show 30,000 to 40,000 distinct CDR3 sequences, with approximately 50% seen just once and approximately 6.2% held by the top ten. The sample taken for sequencing was blood. These TCRs come from a woman aged 50 to 60 with Graves' hyperthyroidism that later progressed to Graves' ophthalmopathy. Each CDR3 is given without its conserved first and last residue.

j_call: TRBJ1-2; v_call: TRBV25-1; cdr3_aa: ASVEGSPVGYT
j_call: TRBJ1-1; v_call: TRBV20-1; cdr3_aa: SARVRGTGNTEAF
j_call: TRBJ1-3; v_call: TRBV20-1; cdr3_aa: SARPGQLSGNTIY
j_call: TRBJ2-1; v_call: TRBV12-3/TRBV12-4; cdr3_aa: ASSLARVDSYNEQF
j_call: TRBJ2-7; v_call: TRBV28; cdr3_aa: ASTDRDRGTYEQY
j_call: TRBJ2-1; v_call: TRBV27; cdr3_aa: ASSLFLTNEQF
j_call: TRBJ2-6; v_call: TRBV4-1; cdr3_aa: VSSHRQGANVLT
j_call: TRBJ2-5; v_call: TRBV20-1; cdr3_aa: SARWLAGAETQY
j_call: TRBJ1-2; v_call: TRBV10-3; cdr3_aa: AISGGTGDYGYT
j_call: TRBJ1-1; v_call: TRBV2; cdr3_aa: ASRKDRGSEAF
j_call: TRBJ2-1; v_call: TRBV20-1; cdr3_aa: SALLGVEQF
j_call: TRBJ1-2; v_call: TRBV29-1; cdr3_aa: SAEPSGQAYGYT
j_call: TRBJ2-5; v_call: TRBV14; cdr3_aa: VSSRADNPGETQY
j_call: TRBJ1-1; v_call: TRBV11-3; cdr3_aa: ASSFPGQGMHTEAF
j_call: TRBJ1-2; v_call: TRBV5-1; cdr3_aa: ASSTGTENYGYT
j_call: TRBJ2-7; v_call: TRBV30; cdr3_aa: AWSLLAHNPYEQY
j_call: TRBJ2-5; v_call: TRBV7-2; cdr3_aa: ASSSQGTKQETQY
j_call: TRBJ1-1; v_call: TRBV9; cdr3_aa: ASSVGGGVAF
j_call: TRBJ1-4; v_call: TRBV9; cdr3_aa: ASSPREDDEKLF
j_call: TRBJ1-2; v_call: TRBV5-1; cdr3_aa: ASSLDGGSYGYT
j_call: TRBJ1-3; v_call: TRBV20-1; cdr3_aa: SGGQGAGNTIY
j_call: TRBJ2-5; v_call: TRBV11-3; cdr3_aa: ASSLGSFGGRETQY
j_call: TRBJ2-7; v_call: TRBV30; cdr3_aa: AWMGTGSYEQY
j_call: TRBJ2-7; v_call: TRBV9; cdr3_aa: ASSAGGYDAYEQY